The 27 T cell receptor beta chains reported below all come from one sample, sequenced in a study of cytomegalovirus exposure and HLA in healthy donors. Method: immunoSEQ multiplex PCR; TCRdb's copy keeps in-frame clones and lacks some. This sample has under 150,000 clones, with more than 75% found just once. Sequenced sample: PBMCs. The receptor set was obtained from a woman aged 18-30 years in good health and CMV-seropositive.

V and J are TRBV18 and TRBJ2-7; 7 nucleotides line up with TRBD2. CDR1 and CDR2 from the germline V gene are KGHSH and LQKENI. The CDR3 contains 15 residues. V shed 0 bases, J shed 3 bases, and the junction held 5 bases outside the gene matches. DNA for the CDR3: TGTGCCAGCTCACCACCGTATAGGGAGGGCTACGAGCAGTACTTC. It is translated as CASSPPYREGYEQYF. Full variable domain (remainder filled in from reference TRBV18 and TRBJ2-7): NAGVMQNPRHLVRRRGQEARLRCSPMKGHSHVYWYRQLPEEGLKFMVYLQKENIIDESGMPKERFSAEFPKEGPSILRIQQVVRGDSAAYFCASSPPYREGYEQYFGPGTRLTVT.

The J gene is TRBJ2-1, the V gene TRBV27, with 9 nucleotides matching TRBD1. The CDR3 covers 16 residues. Germline CDR1 and CDR2: MNHEY and SMNVEV (reference sequence). Trimming cost V 8 bases and J 6 bases; bases outside gene matches: 14. The CDR3 nucleotides read TGTGCCAGCGGAGGCGGAACAGGGGGCCCTAGCAATGAGCAGTTCTTC. As protein: CASGGGTGGPSNEQFF.

The genes are TRBV13 and TRBJ2-1; D is perhaps TRBD2 (5 bases). Germline assignment: CDR1 PRHDT and CDR2 FYEKMQ (reference sequence). Trimming took 2 bases from V and 6 from J, leaving 8 bases between them. The CDR3 has 13 residues. The CDR3 DNA reads TGTGCCAGCAGCTTAACGACTACCAATGAGCAGTTCTTC. Encoded protein: CASSLTTTNEQFF.

This clone was detected only once. The chain combines TRBV9 with TRBJ2-5, with 7 bases that match TRBD2. This CDR3 contains 16 residues. The V segment lost 0 bases and the J segment 4 bases; nucleotides outside the gene matches: 9. Germline loops: CDR1 SGDLS, CDR2 YYNGEE. The CDR3 nucleotides read TGTGCCAGCAGCGTAGGCAGTGGGAGGGAGTCAGAGACCCAGTACTTC. Translation: CASSVGSGRESETQYF.

This rearrangement joins TRBV5-6 to TRBJ1-1, with D tentatively TRBD1 (5 bases). Trimming left V 4 bases short and J 5 bases short, with 9 bases between. Germline-derived CDR1 and CDR2 are SGHDT and YYEEEE. CDR3 length equals 12 residues. The CDR3 DNA reads TGTGCCAGCAGCCAGGGATTTACTGAAGCTTTCTTT. It is translated as CASSQGFTEAFF.

This clone has just one count. The rearrangement links TRBV5-6 to TRBJ2-3, with 7 nucleotides matching TRBD2. The V gene's germline CDR1 is SGHDT and CDR2 YYEEEE. Trimming cost V 4 bases and J 4 bases; bases outside gene matches: 9. The CDR3 extends over 15 amino acids. CDR3 DNA: TGTGCCAGCAGCCCACCTCTGACTAGCTCAGATACGCAGTATTTT. Protein sequence: CASSPPLTSSDTQYF.

The CDR3 DNA reads as TGTGCCAGCAGCTTAGGGTACCTGATGAGCTCCTACGAGCAGTACTTC. Its protein product is CASSLGYLMSSYEQYF. The J gene is TRBJ2-7, the V gene TRBV7-2; D uncertain. The CDR3 consists of 16 residues. The germline V gene has CDR1 SGHTA and CDR2 FQGNSA. V was trimmed by 1 base and J by 0 bases, leaving 13 bases between them.

The chain recombines TRBV6-6 with TRBJ2-7; 9 bases agree with TRBD2. The CDR3 consists of 15 residues. The germline gives CDR1 MNHNY, CDR2 SVGAGI (reference sequence). The V gene end was trimmed by 4 bases and the J gene end by 2 bases; junction bases not matched to a gene: 6. CDR3 DNA: TGTGCCAGCAGTTTCTCAGCGGGAGGAGCCTACGAGCAGTACTTC. Its protein product is CASSFSAGGAYEQYF.

The chain employs TRBV6-6 and TRBJ1-4; 7 bases line up with TRBD1. Trimming at V came to 4 bases and at J to 5 bases, leaving 10 bases not matched to a gene. The CDR3 consists of 16 residues. CDR1 and CDR2 (germline): MNHNY, SVGAGI (reference sequence). This CDR3 reads CASSSQDRNPNEKLFF. The CDR3 bases are TGTGCCAGCAGTTCCCAGGACAGGAACCCGAATGAAAAACTGTTTTTT.

The gene calls are TRBV5-5 and TRBJ1-2, with 7 positions matching TRBD1. Germline loops: CDR1 SGHKS, CDR2 YYEKEE (reference sequence). This CDR3 is built from 13 residues. The junction had 8 bases not matched to a gene; V was cut back by 4 bases and J by 8 bases. The CDR3 bases are TGTGCCAGCAGCCCTCGACAGGGTGACGGCTACACCTTC. It is translated as CASSPRQGDGYTF.

The table lists this clone with a count of one. The rearrangement joins TRBV21-1 to TRBJ2-7; the D call TRBD1 from the table was never checked on the DNA. TRBV21-1 is a listed pseudogene. The CDR3 is 14 amino acids. CDR3 protein: CASSKVSGTYEQYF. DNA for the CDR3: TGTGCCAGCAGCAAAGTTTCAGGGACCTACGAGCAGTACTTC.

J is TRBJ2-1 and V is TRBV7-2; 9 bases are a match to TRBD2. V gave up 10 bases and J gave up 1 base; unmatched junction bases: 8. This CDR3 has 15 amino acids. Germline assignment: CDR1 SGHTA and CDR2 FQGNSA. The DNA of the CDR3 is TGTGCCACCTCCTTAGCGGGAGCATCCTACAATGAGCAGTTCTTC. This translates into CATSLAGASYNEQFF. Looking up the rest from reference TRBV7-2 and TRBJ2-1 gives the full variable domain: GAGVSQSPSNKVTEKGKDVELRCDPISGHTALYWYRQSLGQGLEFLIYFQGNSAPDKSGLPSDRFSAERTGGSVSTLTIQRTQQEDSAVYLCATSLAGASYNEQFFGPGTRLTVL.

The V gene is TRBV5-1, the J gene TRBJ2-2; tentative D call: TRBD2 (7 bases). The CDR3 totals 15 residues. From germline, CDR1 is SGHRS and CDR2 YFSETQ. The V and J ends lost 4 bases and 2 bases respectively, with 12 bases between them. The CDR3 protein is CASSPPGGNTGELFF. The CDR3 bases are TGCGCCAGCAGCCCGCCGGGGGGCAACACCGGGGAGCTGTTTTTT.

The V and J genes are TRBV27 and TRBJ1-2, with D maybe TRBD1 (6 bases). This CDR3 has 15 amino acids. The germline gives CDR1 MNHEY, CDR2 SMNVEV (reference sequence). Trimming removed 6 bases from V and 1 base from J, with 15 bases in between. The CDR3 region is CASSLGGEDNYGYTF. The CDR3 DNA follows: TGTGCCAGCAGCCTAGGGGGGGAGGATAACTATGGCTACACCTTC.

The chain employs TRBV2 and TRBJ1-1; tentatively, D is TRBD1 (5 bases). Trimming shortened V by 7 bases and J by 2 bases, and 17 bases separated the two germline ends. CDR1 and CDR2 from the germline V gene are SNHLY and FYNNEI. The CDR3 sequence is 15 residues long. CDR3 DNA sequence: TGTGCCAGCATCGACAGTACTAGCCTAAACACTGAAGCTTTCTTT. Protein product: CASIDSTSLNTEAFF.

The chain links TRBV5-1 to TRBJ2-4, with 7 bases aligning to TRBD2. The junction had 12 bases not matched to a gene; V was cut back by 2 bases and J by 4 bases. Looked up from germline, CDR1 is SGHRS and CDR2 is YFSETQ. This CDR3 is 17 amino acids long. The CDR3 DNA reads as TGCGCCAGCAGCTTCCCCGCTAGCGGACCTAGGAAAAACATTCAGTACTTC. Amino acid sequence: CASSFPASGPRKNIQYF.

The chain couples TRBV28 to TRBJ1-2; possibly TRBD1 for D (5 bases). V was pared by 4 bases and J by 0 bases, with 12 bases between. CDR1 MDHEN and CDR2 SYDVKM come from the germline V gene. CDR3 length: 15 residues. CDR3 in amino acids: CASSSGTGANYGYTF. CDR3 DNA sequence: TGTGCCAGCAGTTCCGGGACGGGAGCTAACTATGGCTACACCTTC.

The chain links TRBV11-3 to TRBJ2-7; 7 bases map to TRBD1. The CDR3 loop spans 18 amino acids. Germline CDR1 is SGHNT and CDR2 is YENEEA. The V segment lost 1 base and the J segment 3 bases; nucleotides outside the gene matches: 15. This chain's CDR3 is CASSLAPGQPRQGYEQYF. The DNA of the CDR3 is TGTGCCAGCAGCTTAGCCCCGGGACAGCCCCGCCAGGGCTACGAGCAGTACTTC.

This clone was seen just once. The chain couples TRBV6-1 to TRBJ1-3, with D possibly TRBD1 on 5 matching bases. Deletions cut 6 bases from V and 0 bases from J, with 12 bases between. This CDR3 contains 15 residues. Germline CDR1 MNHNS, CDR2 SASEGT. CDR3 bases: TGTGCCAGCAGACCCGGGGGGAACTCTGGAAACACCATATATTTT. Translation gives CASRPGGNSGNTIYF.

The chain recombines TRBV30 with TRBJ1-2; D is unclear. Germline values: CDR1 GTSNPN, CDR2 SVGIG (reference sequence). The length of the CDR3 is 11 residues. Trimming stripped 2 bases from V and 4 bases from J, with 5 bases between. In DNA, the CDR3 is TGTGCCTGGAGTCCAATCTATGGCTACACCTTC. It yields the protein CAWSPIYGYTF.

The V gene is TRBV18, the J gene TRBJ1-5; tentative D call: TRBD1 (6 bases). The CDR3 is 15 amino acids. V lost 0 bases and J lost 2, with 8 bases in between. Germline-derived CDR1 and CDR2 are KGHSH and LQKENI. For the CDR3, the DNA is TGTGCCAGCTCACCACCGACAGGCGGCAATCAGCCCCAGCATTTT. Translation gives CASSPPTGGNQPQHF. Combining the CDR3 with reference TRBV18 and TRBJ1-5 gives the whole variable domain NAGVMQNPRHLVRRRGQEARLRCSPMKGHSHVYWYRQLPEEGLKFMVYLQKENIIDESGMPKERFSAEFPKEGPSILRIQQVVRGDSAAYFCASSPPTGGNQPQHFGDGTRLSIL.

The J gene is TRBJ1-2, the V gene TRBV13; 9 positions match TRBD1. In germline, CDR1 is PRHDT, CDR2 FYEKMQ (reference sequence). Unmatched junction bases numbered 7, after V lost 5 bases and J lost 3 bases. There are 15 residues in the CDR3. The CDR3 loop reads CASSGPDRGHYGYTF. The DNA of the CDR3 is TGTGCCAGCAGCGGGCCGGACAGGGGACACTATGGCTACACCTTC.

The J gene is TRBJ1-1, the V gene TRBV30, with 7 bases that match TRBD1. The CDR3 totals 13 residues. Germline V lookup: CDR1 GTSNPN, CDR2 SVGIG (reference sequence). V shed 5 bases and J 1 base; nucleotides not matched to a gene: 4. CDR3 loop: CAWDRATNTEAFF. CDR3 nucleotides: TGTGCCTGGGACAGGGCGACGAACACTGAAGCTTTCTTT.

The chain recombines TRBV9 with TRBJ2-5; D might be TRBD1 (6 bases). V lost 3 bases and J 3 bases, leaving 12 bases between the germline ends. Germline V gives CDR1 SGDLS, CDR2 YYNGEE. The CDR3 covers 14 residues. The CDR3 nucleotides are TGTGCCAGCAGCGCACAGGGATTGGAAGAGACCCAGTACTTC. Translated: CASSAQGLEETQYF.

The rearrangement uses TRBV4-2 and TRBJ1-3; no reliable D call. The V and J ends lost 0 bases and 3 bases respectively, with 15 bases between them. CDR3 size: 17 residues. Germline CDR1 and CDR2: LGHNA and YNFKEQ. The CDR3 nucleotides read TGTGCCAGCAGCCAAGATTTGAGGGAGGCATATGGAAACACCATATATTTT. Translating gives CASSQDLREAYGNTIYF.

In its sample, this clone was seen a few times. The genes are TRBV5-4 and TRBJ2-7, with 11 bases that match TRBD1. The junction had 4 bases not matched to a gene; V was cut back by 0 bases and J by 2 bases. The CDR3 contains 16 residues. Germline CDR1 SGHNT, CDR2 YYREEE (reference sequence). The chain's CDR3 is CASSLGGQGAAYEQYF. Written as DNA, the CDR3 is TGTGCCAGCAGCTTGGGCGGACAGGGGGCCGCCTACGAGCAGTACTTC.

The J gene is TRBJ1-5, the V gene TRBV25-1, with D possibly TRBD1 on 5 matching bases. Trimming cost V 10 bases and J 5 bases, with 15 bases left between them. Germline V gene data show CDR1 as MGHDK and CDR2 as SYGVNS. This CDR3 contains 13 residues. CDR3 DNA sequence: TGTGCCATTGCAGGGAAAGGAGATCAGCCCCAGCATTTT. Translating gives CAIAGKGDQPQHF.